The text below deals with one T cell receptor beta chain. This specimen comes from a study of blood T cell repertoires in COVID-19. Study in general: Sites in the United States, Italy and Spain provided acute and convalescent COVID-19 samples. T cells, B-cell-depleted T cells, or PBMCs supplied cDNA or gDNA.

Methods used by the authors: Reference gene primer amplification gave estimated nucleated cell counts. Some clones are missing from TCRdb's copy, which holds only in-frame ones; the method was immunoSEQ multiplex PCR. The DNA was the basis for D and trimming; V, J and clone size are from that table. The table has roughly 250,000 clones, more than 75% seen once. The CDR3 runs 14 residues. V lost 6 bases and J lost 6; bases outside the gene matches: 9. The germline gives CDR1 SNHLY, CDR2 FYNNEI. This chain links TRBV2 with TRBJ2-7; 9 nucleotides match TRBD1. This sequence originates from a woman aged 50 to 60 with acute or convalescent COVID-19. Sequencing was performed on peripheral blood. The CDR3 DNA reads as TGTGCCAGCAGCGAGGGACAGGGAGATTTCGAGCAGTACTTC. Translating gives CASSEGQGDFEQYF.